The 5 T cell receptor beta chains presented below share a single source sample, sequenced in a study of shared T cell receptors in the human thymus. This table comes from immunoSEQ multiplex PCR, and its TCRdb copy is limited to in-frame clones, with some not included. The sample has some 660,000 clones, roughly 86% seen once. This sample was shared with a second study, whose subject was human thymus T cells.

Specimen: thymocytes. These receptor sequences come from a boy under two years old with a congenital heart defect.

The chain links TRBV15 to TRBJ1-1; D perhaps matches TRBD1 (6 bases). CDR1 is LNHNV and CDR2 is YYDKDF in the germline V gene (reference sequence). This CDR3 has 15 amino acids. Trimming left V 0 bases short and J 8 bases short, with 16 bases between. The chain's CDR3 is CATSRDPGTKGEAFF. The DNA of the CDR3 is TGTGCCACCAGCAGAGACCCCGGGACAAAGGGAGAAGCTTTCTTT.

Comment on this clone: Different DNA sequences within this sample yield the same CDR3. The rearrangement links TRBV5-5 to TRBJ2-7; D may be TRBD2 (6 bases). This CDR3 is 14 amino acids long. Deletions cut 4 bases from V and 0 bases from J, with 11 bases between. The germline V gene has CDR1 SGHKS and CDR2 YYEKEE (reference sequence). In DNA, the CDR3 is TGTGCCAGCAGCGGAAGGGACTCCTCCTACGAGCAGTACTTC. This sequence encodes CASSGRDSSYEQYF.

V is TRBV9 and J is TRBJ1-2, with D maybe TRBD1 (5 bases). V lost 2 bases, J lost 3 bases, and 8 bases lay in between. Germline-derived CDR1 and CDR2 are SGDLS and YYNGEE. This CDR3 has 13 amino acids. The chain's CDR3 is CASSVGGYYGYTF. For the CDR3, the DNA is TGTGCCAGCAGCGTCGGGGGATACTATGGCTACACCTTC.

The chain uses TRBV7-8 and TRBJ1-4; D possibly corresponds to TRBD1 (6 bases). The CDR3 loop spans 14 amino acids. From germline, CDR1 is SGHVS and CDR2 FQNEAQ. V was clipped by 7 bases and J by 8 bases, with 17 bases between them. Here the CDR3 DNA reads TGTGCCAGCACCCCCTACGGGGGGGCGGAAAAACTGTTTTTT. Amino acid sequence: CASTPYGGAEKLFF.

This chain joins TRBV28 and TRBJ2-5, with 8 bases aligning to TRBD2. The V and J ends lost 8 bases and 1 base, in that order; junction bases with no gene match: 6. Looked up from germline, CDR1 is MDHEN and CDR2 is SYDVKM. The CDR3 spans 14 residues. The CDR3: CASGTSGIQETQYF. The CDR3, as DNA: TGTGCCAGCGGAACTAGCGGAATCCAAGAGACCCAGTACTTC.